This is a list of T cell receptor beta chains from one sample in a study of TIL therapy for anti-PD-1-resistant metastatic lung cancer. Sequencing used immunoSEQ multiplex PCR; TCRdb keeps in-frame clones, though not all of them. The sample holds tens of thousands of clones, about 70% seen once. The material sequenced was blood, taken at baseline. These receptors were obtained from a person aged 25 to 79 with non-small cell lung cancer. CDR3s include the opening cysteine and the closing phenylalanine or tryptophan. Fields, in order: V gene, D gene, clone size, J gene, CDR3 DNA, CDR3 protein. The D gene is left open where the match is weak. Clone size is shown for a subset of rows, as once, few, many or a class of expanded clone.

>TRBV7-9|TRBD1|few|TRBJ2-7
TGTGCCAGCAGCTCCTGGACAGGGCGGTACGAGCAGTACTTC
CASSSWTGRYEQYF
>TRBV7-6|-|-|TRBJ2-7
TGTGCCAGCAGCCCGCCCCATTTTGGGGCCTCCTACGAGCAGTACTTC
CASSPPHFGASYEQYF
>TRBV25-1|TRBD1|-|TRBJ2-6
TGTGCCAGCAGTAGGGCAGGGGGCGCCTCTGGGGCCAACGTCCTGACTTTC
CASSRAGGASGANVLTF
>TRBV5-4|-|-|TRBJ2-2
TGTGCCAGCAGCTTCTACACCGGGGAGCTGTTTTTT
CASSFYTGELFF
>TRBV6-5|-|few|TRBJ2-7
TGTGCCAGCAGTTACTCGAGAGGCAGAGGAGGCTACGAGCAGTACTTC
CASSYSRGRGGYEQYF
>TRBV29-1|-|-|TRBJ2-3
TGCAGCGTTGAAGCAAACACAGATACGCAGTATTTT
CSVEANTDTQYF
>TRBV20-1|TRBD1|-|TRBJ1-1
TGCAGTGCGCTCGGGACAGCTGAAGCTTTCTTT
CSALGTAEAFF
>TRBV11-2|TRBD2|-|TRBJ2-1
TGTGCCAGCAGCTTGGCGGGGGATCCCTACAATGAGCAGTTCTTC
CASSLAGDPYNEQFF
>TRBV28|-|-|TRBJ2-1
TGTGCCAGCAGTTTAGTGGGGGCCGGTGAGCAGTTCTTC
CASSLVGAGEQFF
>TRBV19|-|-|TRBJ1-1
TGTGCCAGTAGTATATCCTCGGGCACTGAAGCTTTCTTT
CASSISSGTEAFF
>TRBV10-1|TRBD1|-|TRBJ2-1
TGCGCCAGCAGTGAGTACAGGGGCAATGAGCAGTTCTTC
CASSEYRGNEQFF
>TRBV6-1|-|few|TRBJ1-1
TGTGCCAGCAGTGAATTTAGACAGTGGGTCCCTGAAGCTTTCTTT
CASSEFRQWVPEAFF
>TRBV19|TRBD1|few|TRBJ2-1
TGTGCCAGTAGTTTTCGCGGACAGGGGGAGAATGAGCAGTTCTTC
CASSFRGQGENEQFF
>TRBV11-1|TRBD1|-|TRBJ2-7
TGTGCCAGCCGCCTTTCTTCCTGGGACAGGGCCTACGAGCAGTACTTC
CASRLSSWDRAYEQYF
>TRBV11-2|-|-|TRBJ2-7
TGTGCCAGCAGTCCCGGGACGGGGCCCTACGAGCAGTACTTC
CASSPGTGPYEQYF
>TRBV5-1|-|-|TRBJ2-6
TGCGCCAGCAGCTTGGATCCACACTCTGGGGCCAACGTCCTGACTTTC
CASSLDPHSGANVLTF
>TRBV7-9|TRBD2|-|TRBJ2-1
TGTGCCAGCAGCAACCCGGGACTAGCGCCGAATGAGCAGTTCTTC
CASSNPGLAPNEQFF
>TRBV4-2|TRBD1|-|TRBJ2-2
TGTGCCAGCAGCCATCGGGGCGGGACAGGGTTCGGGGAGCTGTTTTTT
CASSHRGGTGFGELFF
>TRBV6-5|-|-|TRBJ1-1
TGTGCCAGCAGCCTACGCAGCAGATCCCCTGCCGCTTTCTTT
CASSLRSRSPAAFF
>TRBV7-9|TRBD2|-|TRBJ2-3
TGTGCCAGCAGCTTTATGGCTAGCGGTTACACAGATACGCAGTATTTT
CASSFMASGYTDTQYF
>TRBV21-1|-|-|TRBJ1-1
TGTGCCTATACAACCGCAACACCGGGTTTCTTT
CAYTTATPGFF
>TRBV19|-|-|TRBJ2-2
TGTGCCAGTAGTACGTCTCAGGGGATGGGGGAGCTGTTTTTT
CASSTSQGMGELFF
>TRBV7-2|TRBD1|-|TRBJ1-3
TGTGCCAGCAGCCCGGCCGGGACAGGGGTATGGTCCTCTGGAAACACCATATATTTT
CASSPAGTGVWSSGNTIYF
>TRBV5-1|-|-|TRBJ2-7
TGCGCCAGCAGCTCCGGGACCTCCTACGAGCAGTACTTC
CASSSGTSYEQYF
>TRBV5-6|-|-|TRBJ2-3
TGTGCCAGCAGCTTGGGATCCGGGTACGGCACAGATACGCAGTATTTT
CASSLGSGYGTDTQYF
>TRBV2|-|-|TRBJ2-1
TGTGCCAGCAGTGAGAAACAGGAAGCCAATGAGCAGTTCTTC
CASSEKQEANEQFF
>TRBV7-9|-|-|TRBJ1-1
TGTGCCAGCAGCTTCTGGATTCGGGGGGGCGACACTGAAGCTTTCTTT
CASSFWIRGGDTEAFF
>TRBV28|TRBD2|few|TRBJ2-7
TGTGCCAGCAGGCCTGGACTAGCGGGGGCCTACGAGCAGTACTTC
CASRPGLAGAYEQYF
>TRBV11-2|TRBD1|-|TRBJ2-1
TGTGCCAGCAGCATTGACAGGGACAATGAGCAGTTCTTC
CASSIDRDNEQFF
>TRBV4-1|-|-|TRBJ1-5
TGCGCCAGCAGCCAAGGGCCCCCTAGGAGGGCCAATCAGCCCCAGCATTTT
CASSQGPPRRANQPQHF
>TRBV7-8|-|once|TRBJ1-3
TGTGCCAGCAGCTTATTGGTAGCTGGAAACACCATATATTTT
CASSLLVAGNTIYF
>TRBV5-5|-|-|TRBJ1-2
TGTGCCAGCAGCCCGGGAGAGGGGGTCTATGGCTACACCTTC
CASSPGEGVYGYTF
>TRBV19|-|-|TRBJ1-1
TGTGCCAGTAGTATCCTAGGGGGGGGGAGGAACACTGAAGCTTTCTTT
CASSILGGGRNTEAFF
>TRBV2|TRBD1|-|TRBJ2-3
TGTGCCAGCAAGGAGGGACAGGGAATCACAGATACGCAGTATTTT
CASKEGQGITDTQYF
>TRBV5-6|-|-|TRBJ1-2
TGTGCCAGCAGCTTGGGCGGGGCAGGCTATAACTATGGCTACACCTTC
CASSLGGAGYNYGYTF
>TRBV5-1|TRBD2|-|TRBJ2-5
TGCGCCAGCAGCTGGCAGGCTAGCGGAAAGAGAGAGACCCAGTACTTC
CASSWQASGKRETQYF
>TRBV2|-|-|TRBJ2-1
TGTGCCAGCAGTGAAAGTGGGCAAAACTACAATGAGCAGTTCTTC
CASSESGQNYNEQFF
>TRBV6-6|-|-|TRBJ2-5
TGTGCCAGCAGTGGGGGCGATCGAGGCCAGTACTTC
CASSGGDRGQYF
>TRBV2|-|-|TRBJ1-2
TGTGCCAGCAGACAGGAGGACTATGGCTACACCTTC
CASRQEDYGYTF
>TRBV6-5|-|-|TRBJ2-2
TGTGCCAGCAGTTACTCCCGGACGGAGCTGTTTTTT
CASSYSRTELFF
>TRBV30|-|few|TRBJ1-1
TGTGCCTGGCGCACGGGCAGAGTAATGAACACTGAAGCTTTCTTT
CAWRTGRVMNTEAFF
>TRBV6-6|TRBD2|-|TRBJ2-5
TGTGCCAGCAGTTACTCGAGTAGCGGGGGGCTTGTGTCCCAGTACTTC
CASSYSSSGGLVSQYF
>TRBV7-2|TRBD2|few|TRBJ2-2
TGTGCCAGCAGCTTGGTCGGGACTAGGGACACCGGGGAGCTGTTTTTT
CASSLVGTRDTGELFF
>TRBV28|TRBD2|-|TRBJ2-7
TGTGCCAGCAGTTCGGCTAGCGGGACCTACGAGCAGTACTTC
CASSSASGTYEQYF
>TRBV28|-|-|TRBJ2-6
TGTGCCAGCAGTTCCCTTTCTAGGACTGGGGCCAACGTCCTGACTTTC
CASSSLSRTGANVLTF
>TRBV5-5|TRBD2|-|TRBJ2-3
TGTGCCAGCTTGCTGGGGCCGACTAGCGGGGCAGATACGCAGTATTTT
CASLLGPTSGADTQYF
>TRBV25-1|-|-|TRBJ1-1
TGTGCCAGCAGTGATCATATCACAGGGAAGAACACTGAAGCTTTCTTT
CASSDHITGKNTEAFF
>TRBV10-1|-|-|TRBJ2-1
TGCGCCAGCAGTGGAGGGTATGAGCAGTTCTTC
CASSGGYEQFF
>TRBV4-3|-|-|TRBJ2-1
TGCGCCAGCAGCCCGTTAGGGACTTCTCTTGAGCAGTTCTTC
CASSPLGTSLEQFF
>TRBV7-9|TRBD1|-|TRBJ2-1
TGTGCCAGCAGCTACGGGACAGGGGAGTTCTTC
CASSYGTGEFF
>TRBV7-2|-|-|TRBJ2-3
TGTGCCAGCAGCTCTGCGACTACGCCCGGCACAGATACGCAGTATTTT
CASSSATTPGTDTQYF
>TRBV29-1|TRBD1|-|TRBJ1-2
TGCAGCGTTGGGACAGGGTGGGATGGCTACACCTTC
CSVGTGWDGYTF
>TRBV5-1|-|-|TRBJ1-1
TGCGCCAGCAGCCTGGAGGGGATGAACACTGAAGCTTTCTTT
CASSLEGMNTEAFF